The T cell receptor (beta chain) under discussion was sequenced for a study of blood T cells in healthy people across ages. Study-wide results and caveats: In long-lived donors, naive CD4+ cell counts and diversity exceeded those of aged donors.

Primers used in a second PCR of roughly 7 to 11 cycles were a sample-barcoded 5' primer and a J-beta primer mix. TCRdb passed the 5' RACE reads through MiXCR, listing each CDR3 protein once. The sample lists hundreds of thousands of distinct CDR3 sequences, around two fifths occurring once. Germline V gene sequence: CDR1 MNHNS, CDR2 SASEGT. Trimming took 6 bases from V and 4 from J; bases not matched to a gene: 11. This CDR3 contains 15 residues. Regarding this clonotype: Its target is unknown.

Per sample, at least 5 micrograms of total RNA were extracted. This TCR was recovered from a man in his sixties in good health. Material: blood. V usage is TRBV6-1 and J usage is TRBJ1-2; 7 nucleotides align to TRBD1. CDR3 sequence (DNA): TGTGCCAGCAGCCTTGATACAGGGGTGAGCTATGGCTACACCTTC. Residues: CASSLDTGVSYGYTF.